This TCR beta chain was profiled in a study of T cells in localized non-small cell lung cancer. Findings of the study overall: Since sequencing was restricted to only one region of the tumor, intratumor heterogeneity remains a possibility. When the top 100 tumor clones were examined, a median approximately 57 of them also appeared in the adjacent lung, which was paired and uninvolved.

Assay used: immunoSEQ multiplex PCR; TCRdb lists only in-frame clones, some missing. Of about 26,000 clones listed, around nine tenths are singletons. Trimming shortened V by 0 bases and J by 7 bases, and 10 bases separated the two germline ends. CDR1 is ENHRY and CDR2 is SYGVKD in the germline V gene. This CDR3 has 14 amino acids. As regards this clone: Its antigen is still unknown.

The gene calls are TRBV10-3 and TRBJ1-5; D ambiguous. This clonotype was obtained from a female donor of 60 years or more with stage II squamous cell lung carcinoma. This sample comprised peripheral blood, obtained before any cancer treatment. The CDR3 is CAISESGSSQPQHF. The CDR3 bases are TGTGCCATCAGTGAGTCGGGGTCGAGCCAGCCCCAGCATTTT.